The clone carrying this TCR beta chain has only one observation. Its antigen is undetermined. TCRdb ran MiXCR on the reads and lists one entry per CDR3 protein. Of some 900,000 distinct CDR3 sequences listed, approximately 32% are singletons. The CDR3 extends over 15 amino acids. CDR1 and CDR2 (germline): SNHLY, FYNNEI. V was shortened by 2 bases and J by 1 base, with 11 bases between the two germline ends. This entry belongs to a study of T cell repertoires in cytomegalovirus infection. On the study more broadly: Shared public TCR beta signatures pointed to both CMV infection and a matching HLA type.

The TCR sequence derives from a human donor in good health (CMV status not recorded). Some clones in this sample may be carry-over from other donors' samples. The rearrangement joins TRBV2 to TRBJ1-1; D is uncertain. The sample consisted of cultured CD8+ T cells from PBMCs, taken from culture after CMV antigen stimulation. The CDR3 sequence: CASSESPDQNTEAFF. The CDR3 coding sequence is TGTGCCAGCAGTGAAAGTCCAGACCAGAACACTGAAGCTTTCTTT.